The next 14 T cell receptor beta chains were all read from a single sample in a study of T cell responses to AZD1222 COVID-19 vaccine. The repertoire was sequenced with immunoSEQ multiplex PCR; TCRdb's copy has only in-frame clones and lacks some. The sample includes approximately 140,000 clones, roughly 92% of them seen just once. The input for sequencing was peripheral blood, taken 28 days after the second AZD1222 dose. These TCRs come from an adult who received the AZD1222 COVID-19 vaccine.

This clone has only one observation. This sequence joins TRBV7-2 and TRBJ1-1; no definite D call. V was clipped by 5 bases and J by 7 bases, with 11 bases between them. The CDR3 loop spans 12 amino acids. Germline V gene data show CDR1 as SGHTA and CDR2 as FQGNSA. The CDR3 is CASSPFWVEAFF. The CDR3 nucleotides read TGTGCCAGCAGCCCATTCTGGGTTGAAGCTTTCTTT.

This rearrangement joins TRBV10-3 to TRBJ1-1; maybe TRBD1 (6 bases). Trimming stripped 4 bases from V and 1 base from J, with 13 bases between. The CDR3 runs 15 residues. Per the germline V gene, CDR1 is ENHRY and CDR2 is SYGVKD. The CDR3 here is CAISGPGQTNTEAFF. The CDR3 coding sequence is TGTGCCATCAGTGGCCCCGGACAGACGAACACTGAAGCTTTCTTT.

The V call is TRBV7-2, the J call TRBJ1-1; the D gene is possibly TRBD1 (5 bases). V was clipped by 4 bases and J by 4 bases, with 13 bases between them. CDR1 is SGHTA and CDR2 is FQGNSA in the germline V gene. This CDR3 contains 14 residues. The CDR3 DNA is TGTGCCAGCAGCTGGACGGACCAGGGCACTGAAGCTTTCTTT. Its translation: CASSWTDQGTEAFF.

This clone was seen just once. The genes are TRBV18 and TRBJ1-1, with 7 bases identical to TRBD1. V was clipped by 1 base and J by 3 bases; unmatched bases: 5. In germline, CDR1 is KGHSH, CDR2 LQKENI. The CDR3 contains 15 residues. In nucleotides, the CDR3 is TGTGCCAGCTCACCACGGACAGGATCGGACACTGAAGCTTTCTTT. This translates into CASSPRTGSDTEAFF.

The chain combines TRBV4-2 with TRBJ1-2, with no clear D. Trimming took 0 bases from V and 7 from J, leaving 18 bases between them. In germline, CDR1 is LGHNA, CDR2 YNFKEQ. There are 16 residues in the CDR3. CDR3 sequence reads: CASSQERAWSGGGYTF. In nucleotides, the CDR3 is TGTGCCAGCAGCCAAGAAAGGGCGTGGTCAGGAGGTGGCTACACCTTC.

The chain employs TRBV2 and TRBJ1-4; D possibly corresponds to TRBD1 (5 bases). The CDR3 totals 15 residues. The V and J ends lost 6 bases and 4 bases respectively, with 15 bases between them. Germline CDR1 SNHLY, CDR2 FYNNEI. This chain's CDR3 is CASRRAGIDNEKLFF. As DNA, the CDR3 is TGTGCCAGCAGGAGGGCAGGGATTGATAATGAAAAACTGTTTTTT.

This chain connects TRBV2 to TRBJ2-2; TRBD1 matches 8 bases. This CDR3 contains 16 residues. Germline assignment: CDR1 SNHLY and CDR2 FYNNEI. V trimming: 7 bases; J trimming: 2 bases; junction bases outside the gene matches: 9. The CDR3: CASTREGQANTGELFF. CDR3 sequence (DNA): TGTGCCAGCACGAGAGAGGGACAGGCCAACACCGGGGAGCTGTTTTTT.

This clone has more than one count but fewer than ten. The gene calls are TRBV6-2 or TRBV6-3 and TRBJ1-2; the match to TRBD1 covers 7 bases. CDR1 is MNHEY, CDR2 SVGEGT, per germline. There are 14 residues in the CDR3. V shed 2 bases, J shed 3 bases, and the junction held 3 bases outside the gene matches. The CDR3 here is CASSYVGTDYGYTF. The CDR3 DNA follows: TGTGCCAGCAGTTACGTTGGGACAGACTATGGCTACACCTTC.

CDR3 bases: TGTGCCACCAGCAGGAAAGAGCCCGGAAATTCACCCCTCCACTTT. It encodes CATSRKEPGNSPLHF. V usage is TRBV15 and J usage is TRBJ1-6; D gene unclear. Germline values: CDR1 LNHNV, CDR2 YYDKDF (reference sequence). CDR3 length equals 15 residues. Trimming stripped 3 bases from V and 7 bases from J, with 13 bases between.

A few counts support this clone. V is TRBV27 and J is TRBJ2-2, with 9 bases identical to TRBD1. V was pared by 5 bases and J by 6 bases, with 4 bases of the junction left unmatched. CDR3 length: 14 amino acids. The germline V gene has CDR1 MNHEY and CDR2 SMNVEV (reference sequence). The CDR3 region is CASSPRTGAGELFF. CDR3 nucleotide sequence: TGTGCCAGCAGTCCTCGGACAGGGGCCGGGGAGCTGTTTTTT.

J is TRBJ2-3 and V is TRBV11-1; TRBD1 agrees at 7 bases. Looked up from germline, CDR1 is SGHAT and CDR2 is FQDESV (reference sequence). V lost 5 bases to trimming and J lost 4 bases; unmatched junction nucleotides: 12. This CDR3 is built from 16 residues. This CDR3 is CASSSRVAGGADTQYF. In nucleotides, the CDR3 is TGTGCCAGCAGCAGTAGAGTGGCAGGGGGAGCAGATACGCAGTATTTT.

The V and J genes are TRBV12-3 or TRBV12-4 and TRBJ1-5; D uncertain. The CDR3 is made up of 11 amino acids. Trimming cost V 1 base and J 5 bases, with 0 bases left between them. The CDR3 nucleotides are TGTGCCAGCAGTTTAGATCAGCCCCAGCATTTT. Translation gives CASSLDQPQHF.

The chain is built from TRBV12-3 or TRBV12-4 and TRBJ2-7; no clear D gene. The V gene lost 6 bases and the J gene lost 0 bases, with 6 bases spanning the gap. The CDR3 runs 12 residues. The CDR3, as DNA: TGTGCCAGCAGCCCCAGCTCCTACGAGCAGTACTTC. As protein: CASSPSSYEQYF.

This clone is a singleton in its sample. The chain has TRBV7-8 and TRBJ2-1; D is unclear. Germline loops: CDR1 SGHVS, CDR2 FQNEAQ. Trimming removed 2 bases at V and 0 bases at J, with 17 bases between. The CDR3 has 18 residues. The CDR3 is CASSLLVGLMSSYNEQFF. The CDR3 nucleotides read TGTGCCAGCAGCTTATTGGTGGGCCTGATGAGCTCCTACAATGAGCAGTTCTTC.